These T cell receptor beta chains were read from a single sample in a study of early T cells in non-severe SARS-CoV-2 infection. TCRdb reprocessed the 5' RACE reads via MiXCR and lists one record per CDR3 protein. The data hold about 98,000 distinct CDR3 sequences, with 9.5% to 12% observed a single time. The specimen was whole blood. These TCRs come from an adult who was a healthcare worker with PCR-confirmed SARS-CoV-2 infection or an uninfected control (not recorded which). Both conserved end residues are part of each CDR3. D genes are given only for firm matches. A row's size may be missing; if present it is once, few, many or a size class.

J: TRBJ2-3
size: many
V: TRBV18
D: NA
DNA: TGTGCCAGCTCCCTTAGCTCCTCCGCAGATACGCAGTATTTT
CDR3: CASSLSSSADTQYF

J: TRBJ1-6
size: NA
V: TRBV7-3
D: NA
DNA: TGTGCCAGCAGCTTAACGTCGGCCAGCAATTCACCCCTCCACTTT
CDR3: CASSLTSASNSPLHF

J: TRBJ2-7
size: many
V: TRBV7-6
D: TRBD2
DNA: TGTGCCAGCAGCTCCAATCCGGGACTAGCGTCTCGCGAGCAGTACTTC
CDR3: CASSSNPGLASREQYF

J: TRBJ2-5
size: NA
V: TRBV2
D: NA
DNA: TGTGCCAGCAAAGCGGAAGAGACCCAGTACTTC
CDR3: CASKAEETQYF

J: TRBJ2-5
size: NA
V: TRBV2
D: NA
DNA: TGTGCCAGCAGTGACGCCAAAGAGACCCAGTACTTC
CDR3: CASSDAKETQYF

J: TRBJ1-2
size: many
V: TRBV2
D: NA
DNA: TGTGCCTCCGCGGAAGTGGGCGGAAACTATGGCTACACCTTC
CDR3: CASAEVGGNYGYTF

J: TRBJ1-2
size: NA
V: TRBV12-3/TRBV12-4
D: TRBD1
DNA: TGTGCCAGCAGTTTAGGCGGGACAGGGGGAAGCTACACCTTC
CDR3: CASSLGGTGGSYTF

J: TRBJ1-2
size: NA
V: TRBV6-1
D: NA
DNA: TGTGCCAGCAGCGTAGACAGCGCCCCTAACTATGGCTACACCTTC
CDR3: CASSVDSAPNYGYTF

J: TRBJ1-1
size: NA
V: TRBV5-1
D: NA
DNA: TGCGCCAGCAGCTTGGACAGGTCCGCTGAAGCTTTCTTT
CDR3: CASSLDRSAEAFF

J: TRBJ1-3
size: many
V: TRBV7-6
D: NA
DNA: TGTGCCAGCAGCTTAGACTGGATGGTTGGAAACACCATATATTTT
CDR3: CASSLDWMVGNTIYF

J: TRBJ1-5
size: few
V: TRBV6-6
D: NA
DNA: TGTGCCAGCACCCTGCAGGGAAATCAGCCCCAGCATTTT
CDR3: CASTLQGNQPQHF

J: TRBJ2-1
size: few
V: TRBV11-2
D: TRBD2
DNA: TGTGCCAGCAGCTTCTCTAGCGGGGGCTTCGGCGAGCAGTTCTTC
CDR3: CASSFSSGGFGEQFF

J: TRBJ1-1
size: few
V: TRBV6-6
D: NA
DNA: TGTGCCAGCAACATTCCGGGACGGTCGAACACTGAAGCTTTCTTT
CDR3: CASNIPGRSNTEAFF

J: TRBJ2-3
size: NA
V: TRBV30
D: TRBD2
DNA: TGTGCCGCAAGCAACGGGAGGGACACAGATACGCAGTATTTT
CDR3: CAASNGRDTDTQYF

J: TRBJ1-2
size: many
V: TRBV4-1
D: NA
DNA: TGCGCCAGCAGCTCATTGGAGGGAGCTAACTATGGCTACACCTTC
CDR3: CASSSLEGANYGYTF

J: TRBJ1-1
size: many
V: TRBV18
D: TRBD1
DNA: TGTGCCAGCTCACCCACACAGGGGACCACTGAAGCTTTCTTT
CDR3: CASSPTQGTTEAFF

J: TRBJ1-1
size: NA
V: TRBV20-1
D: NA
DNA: TGCAGTGCTAGCGACAGGTTCACTGAAGCTTTCTTT
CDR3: CSASDRFTEAFF

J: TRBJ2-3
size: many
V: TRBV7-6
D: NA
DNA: TGTGCCAGCAGCTTGTTTAGCGCCCCAGGATCGCATACGCAGTATTTT
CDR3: CASSLFSAPGSHTQYF

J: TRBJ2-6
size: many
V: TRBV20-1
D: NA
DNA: TGCAGTGCTAGAGATTATCGGTTGCCTGGTGCAGGGGCCAACGTCCTGACTTTC
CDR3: CSARDYRLPGAGANVLTF

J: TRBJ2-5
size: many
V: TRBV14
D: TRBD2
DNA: TGTGCCAGCAGCCAAGAGTTTGCGGGAGAAGAGACCCAGTACTTC
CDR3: CASSQEFAGEETQYF

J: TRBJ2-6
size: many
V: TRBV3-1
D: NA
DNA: TGTGCCAGCAGCCGCTGGACAGCTGGGGCCAACGTCCTGACTTTC
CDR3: CASSRWTAGANVLTF

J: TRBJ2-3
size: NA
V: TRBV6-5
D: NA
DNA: TGTGCCAGCAGTTACGGTGATACGCAGTATTTT
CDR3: CASSYGDTQYF

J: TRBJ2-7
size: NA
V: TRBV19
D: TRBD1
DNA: TGTGCCAGTAGTCAACAGGGGAGCTCCTACGAGCAGTACTTC
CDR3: CASSQQGSSYEQYF

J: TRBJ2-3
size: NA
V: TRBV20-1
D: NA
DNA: TGCAGTGCTAGAACCGGGGCGGCGCAGTATTTT
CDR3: CSARTGAAQYF

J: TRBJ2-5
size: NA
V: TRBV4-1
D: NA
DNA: TGCGCCAGCAGCCAAGCCATCCTTCCAGAGACCCATTACTTC
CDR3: CASSQAILPETHYF

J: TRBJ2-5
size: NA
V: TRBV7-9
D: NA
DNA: TGTGCCAGCAGGTCCACCCTCGGTAAAGAGACCCAGTACTTC
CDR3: CASRSTLGKETQYF

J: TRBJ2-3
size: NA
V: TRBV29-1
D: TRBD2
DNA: TGCAGCGTTGGCCTAGCGGGAGTTAATACAGATACGCAGTATTTT
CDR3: CSVGLAGVNTDTQYF

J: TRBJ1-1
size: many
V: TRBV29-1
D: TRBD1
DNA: TGCAGCGCCAGGGGGGAAATGAACACTGAAGCTTTCTTT
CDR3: CSARGEMNTEAFF

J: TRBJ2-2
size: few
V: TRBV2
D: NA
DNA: TGTGCCAGCCTGGTAGGGAACACCGGGGAGCTGTTTTTT
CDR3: CASLVGNTGELFF

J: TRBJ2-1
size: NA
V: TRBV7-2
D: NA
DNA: TGTGCCAGCAGCTTAGTGACGGACAATGAGCAGTTCTTC
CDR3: CASSLVTDNEQFF

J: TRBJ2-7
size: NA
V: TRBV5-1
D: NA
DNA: TGCGCCAGCAGCTTGGCCCTATCGGACTACGAGCAGTACTTC
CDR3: CASSLALSDYEQYF

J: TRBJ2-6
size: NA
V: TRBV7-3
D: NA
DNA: TGTGCCAGCAGCTTAACGTTAGTGGCTAGCTCTGGGGCCAACGTCCTGACTTTC
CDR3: CASSLTLVASSGANVLTF

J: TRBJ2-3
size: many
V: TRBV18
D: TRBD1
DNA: TGTGCCAGCTCCCCGGACAGGAAAGATACGCAGTATTTT
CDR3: CASSPDRKDTQYF

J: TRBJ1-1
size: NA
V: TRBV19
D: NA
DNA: TGTGCCAGTTATCCTAGGGCGGCCAACACTGAAGCTTTCTTT
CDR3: CASYPRAANTEAFF

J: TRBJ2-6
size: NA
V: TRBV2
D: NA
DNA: TGTGCCAGCAGTGTGGGCAACGTCCTGACTTTC
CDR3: CASSVGNVLTF

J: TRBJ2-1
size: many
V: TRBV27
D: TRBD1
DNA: TGTGCCAGCAGCCGGGACAGGAATGCGAACAATGAGCAGTTCTTC
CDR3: CASSRDRNANNEQFF

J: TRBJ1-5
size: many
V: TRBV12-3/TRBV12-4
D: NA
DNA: TGTGCCAGCAGTTTCAGGAGGAATCAGCCCCAGCATTTT
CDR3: CASSFRRNQPQHF

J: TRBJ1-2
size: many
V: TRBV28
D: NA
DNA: TGTGCCAGCAGTTTATTAATACCAGAACAGGGTGGCTACACCTTC
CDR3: CASSLLIPEQGGYTF

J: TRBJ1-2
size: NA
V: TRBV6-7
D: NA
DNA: TGTGCCAGCAGTTACTCAAAACTATCAGGGAATTATGGCTACACCTTC
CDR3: CASSYSKLSGNYGYTF

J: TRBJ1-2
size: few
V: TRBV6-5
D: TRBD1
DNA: TGTGCCAGCAGTTACGAGGGAGGGGGCTATGACTACACCTTC
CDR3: CASSYEGGGYDYTF

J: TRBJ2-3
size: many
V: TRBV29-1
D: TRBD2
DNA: TGCAGCGTTCAGGCTAGCGGGAGCACAGATACGCAGTATTTT
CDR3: CSVQASGSTDTQYF

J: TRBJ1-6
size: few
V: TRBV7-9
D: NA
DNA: TGTGCCAGCAGCTCCGAGTACGGGAATTCACCCCTCCACTTT
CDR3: CASSSEYGNSPLHF

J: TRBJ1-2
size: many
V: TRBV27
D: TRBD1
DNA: TGTGCCAGCAGCCTGGACAGGGAAAGCTATGGCTACACCTTC
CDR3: CASSLDRESYGYTF

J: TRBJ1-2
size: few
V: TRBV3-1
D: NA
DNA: TGTGCCAGCAGCCAAGTTGGCCGACCCTATGGCTACACCTTC
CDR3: CASSQVGRPYGYTF

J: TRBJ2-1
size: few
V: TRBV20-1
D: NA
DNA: TGCAGTGCCTACAGGCTAGTCAATGAGCAGTTCTTC
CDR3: CSAYRLVNEQFF

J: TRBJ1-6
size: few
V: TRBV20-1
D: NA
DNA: TGCAGTGCTAGAGATCCAGGAGGCCGAGGGCAGGAACTCTCCTATAATTCACCCCTCCACTTT
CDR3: CSARDPGGRGQELSYNSPLHF

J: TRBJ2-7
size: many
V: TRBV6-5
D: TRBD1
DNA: TGTGCCAGCAGTTACTTAATTGGGACAGGGGTAAACGAGCAGTACTTC
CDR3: CASSYLIGTGVNEQYF

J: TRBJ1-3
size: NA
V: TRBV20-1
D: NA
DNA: TGCAGTGCTAGGTCCACTGAAAACACCATATATTTT
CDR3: CSARSTENTIYF

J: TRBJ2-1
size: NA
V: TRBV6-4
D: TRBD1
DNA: TGTGCCAGCAGTGACTCGGGCAGGGGGAATGAGCAGTTCTTC
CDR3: CASSDSGRGNEQFF

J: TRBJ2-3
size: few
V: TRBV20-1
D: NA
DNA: TGCAGTGCTAGAGTAAGCGGGACAGATACGCAGTATTTT
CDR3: CSARVSGTDTQYF

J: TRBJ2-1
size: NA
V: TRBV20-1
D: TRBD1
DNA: TGCAGTGCTAGAGATCTCTTGAACAGGGGCTCCTACAATGAGCAGTTCTTC
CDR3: CSARDLLNRGSYNEQFF

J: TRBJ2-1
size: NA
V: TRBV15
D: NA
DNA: TGTGCCACCAGCAGAGATCACAATGAGCAGTTCTTC
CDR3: CATSRDHNEQFF